The rows below give T cell receptor beta chains drawn from one sample of a study of PD-1 blockade in classical Hodgkin lymphoma. Profiled with immunoSEQ multiplex PCR; TCRdb holds only in-frame clones, not every one. Seen here are under 60,000 clones, about nine tenths observed once, and the top ten hold approximately 7%. This sample comprised peripheral blood mononuclear cells (PBMCs), obtained before the fourth cycle of nivolumab. These receptors were collected from a human donor with classical Hodgkin lymphoma. Each CDR3 is given with its conserved first and last residue. A D gene is named only where the DNA matches it firmly. Not every row has a clone size; where given, it reads once, few, many or a size class.

V gene,J gene,clone size,D gene,CDR3 DNA,CDR3 protein
TRBV5-8,TRBJ2-5,.,.,TGTGCCAGCAGCTTGGGTTCAGGGTCGGCCCAAGAGACCCAGTACTTC,CASSLGSGSAQETQYF
TRBV7-2,TRBJ2-2,.,TRBD2,TGTGCCAGCAGCTTGAGAGCTCTAGCGGGGGGGCCAGGCACCGGGGAGCTGTTTTTT,CASSLRALAGGPGTGELFF
TRBV28,TRBJ1-3,.,.,TGTGCCAGCAGCTTAGGGGGTCGGGTCTCTGGAAACACCATATATTTT,CASSLGGRVSGNTIYF
TRBV27,TRBJ1-4,once,.,TGTGCCAGCAGCATGTGGGCGGCCGCTAATGAAAAACTGTTTTTT,CASSMWAAANEKLFF
TRBV5-1,TRBJ2-3,.,TRBD1,TGCGCCAGCAGCTCGGGACAGGGTACAGATACGCAGTATTTT,CASSSGQGTDTQYF
TRBV6-5,TRBJ1-4,once,TRBD1,TGTGCCAGCAGCCGAGCGGGACAGGGGTATGAAAAACTGTTTTTT,CASSRAGQGYEKLFF
TRBV7-9,TRBJ2-1,.,.,TGTGCCAGCAGCTTTCCAAGGGGCAATGAGCAGTTCTTC,CASSFPRGNEQFF
TRBV7-6,TRBJ2-2,.,TRBD2,TGTGCCAGTTCCTCGGGACTAGCGGATAACACCGGGGAGCTGTTTTTT,CASSSGLADNTGELFF
TRBV6-1,TRBJ1-1,.,TRBD1,TGTGCCAGCAGTGACGTACAGGGGGCTTGGAACACTGAAGCTTTCTTT,CASSDVQGAWNTEAFF
TRBV2,TRBJ2-5,once,.,TGTGCCAGCAGTGAGGCGTCAGGGGTTGCGACCCAGTACTTC,CASSEASGVATQYF
TRBV7-3,TRBJ1-6,few,.,TGTGCCAGCAGCCACGACTGGAATTCACCCCTCCACTTT,CASSHDWNSPLHF